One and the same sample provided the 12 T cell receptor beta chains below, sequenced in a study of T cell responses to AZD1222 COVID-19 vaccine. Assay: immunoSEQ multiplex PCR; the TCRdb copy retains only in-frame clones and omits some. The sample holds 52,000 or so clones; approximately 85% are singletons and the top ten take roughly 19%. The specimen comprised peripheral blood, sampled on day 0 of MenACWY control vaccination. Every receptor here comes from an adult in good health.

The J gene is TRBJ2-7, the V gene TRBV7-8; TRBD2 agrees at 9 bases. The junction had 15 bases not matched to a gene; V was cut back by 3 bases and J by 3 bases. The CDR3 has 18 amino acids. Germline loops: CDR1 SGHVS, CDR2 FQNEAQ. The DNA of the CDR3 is TGTGCCAGCAGCTTCACTAGCGGGCGGGTGGGGAAGAACTACGAGCAGTACTTC. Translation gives CASSFTSGRVGKNYEQYF.

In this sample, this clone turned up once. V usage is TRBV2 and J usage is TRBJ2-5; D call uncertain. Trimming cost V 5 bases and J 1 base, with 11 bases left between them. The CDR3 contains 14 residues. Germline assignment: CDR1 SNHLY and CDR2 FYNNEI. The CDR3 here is CASSRLAVQETQYF. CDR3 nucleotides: TGTGCCAGCAGTCGACTGGCCGTCCAAGAGACCCAGTACTTC.

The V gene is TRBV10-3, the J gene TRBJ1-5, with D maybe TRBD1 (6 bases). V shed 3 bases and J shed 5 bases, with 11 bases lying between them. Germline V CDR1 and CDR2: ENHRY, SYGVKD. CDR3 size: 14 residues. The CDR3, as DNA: TGTGCCATCAGTGAAGGGGGGAATGATCAGCCCCAGCATTTT. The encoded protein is CAISEGGNDQPQHF.

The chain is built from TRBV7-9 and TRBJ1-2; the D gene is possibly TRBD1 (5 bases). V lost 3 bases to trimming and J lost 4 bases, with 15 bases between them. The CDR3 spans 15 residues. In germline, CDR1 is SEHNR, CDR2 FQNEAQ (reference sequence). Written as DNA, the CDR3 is TGTGCCAGCAGCTTGCTTATGGGGGACCCCTATGGCTACACCTTC. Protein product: CASSLLMGDPYGYTF. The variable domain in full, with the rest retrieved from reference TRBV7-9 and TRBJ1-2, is DTGVSQNPRHKITKRGQNVTFRCDPISEHNRLYWYRQTLGQGPEFLTYFQNEAQLEKSRLLSDRFSAERPKGSFSTLEIQRTEQGDSAMYLCASSLLMGDPYGYTFGSGTRLTVV.

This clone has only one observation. CDR3 region: CASSQDTGYTGELFF. CDR3 DNA sequence: TGTGCCAGCAGCCAAGATACAGGGTACACCGGGGAGCTGTTTTTT. The chain combines TRBV3-1 (or the pseudogene TRBV3-2) with TRBJ2-2, with D perhaps TRBD1 (6 bases). CDR1 is LGHDT and CDR2 is YNNKEL in the germline V gene (reference sequence). This CDR3 has 15 residues. V lost 0 bases to trimming and J lost 3 bases, with 8 bases between them.

The CDR3 nucleotides are TGTGCCAGCAGTCCCATTGACAGGGACAACTATGGCTACACCTTC. The encoded protein is CASSPIDRDNYGYTF. This chain connects TRBV28 to TRBJ1-2; TRBD1 matches 7 bases. CDR1 MDHEN and CDR2 SYDVKM come from the germline V gene. This CDR3 is 15 amino acids long. Trimming cost V 5 bases and J 2 bases; bases outside gene matches: 8.

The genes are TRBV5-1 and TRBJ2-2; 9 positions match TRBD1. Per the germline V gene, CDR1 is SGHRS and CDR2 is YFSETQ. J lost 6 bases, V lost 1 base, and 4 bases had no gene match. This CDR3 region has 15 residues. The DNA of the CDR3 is TGCGCCAGCAGCTTGCCGGGACAGGGAGCCGGGGAGCTGTTTTTT. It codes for CASSLPGQGAGELFF.

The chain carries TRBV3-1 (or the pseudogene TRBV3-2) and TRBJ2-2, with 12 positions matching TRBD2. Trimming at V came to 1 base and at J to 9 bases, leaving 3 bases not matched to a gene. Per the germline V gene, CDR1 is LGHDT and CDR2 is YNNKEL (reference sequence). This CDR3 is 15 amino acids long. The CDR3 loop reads CASSQASGRAWELFF. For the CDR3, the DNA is TGTGCCAGCAGCCAAGCTAGCGGGAGGGCCTGGGAGCTGTTTTTT.

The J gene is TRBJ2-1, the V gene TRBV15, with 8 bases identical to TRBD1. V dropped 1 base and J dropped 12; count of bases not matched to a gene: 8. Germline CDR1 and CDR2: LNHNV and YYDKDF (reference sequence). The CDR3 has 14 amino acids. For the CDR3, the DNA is TGTGCCACCAGCAGAGTACCCGACAGGGGACGGCAGTTCTTC. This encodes CATSRVPDRGRQFF. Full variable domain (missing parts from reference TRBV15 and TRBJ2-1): DAMVIQNPRYQVTQFGKPVTLSCSQTLNHNVMYWYQQKSSQAPKLLFHYYDKDFNNEADTPDNFQSRRPNTSFCFLDIRSPGLGDTAMYLCATSRVPDRGRQFFGPGTRLTVL.

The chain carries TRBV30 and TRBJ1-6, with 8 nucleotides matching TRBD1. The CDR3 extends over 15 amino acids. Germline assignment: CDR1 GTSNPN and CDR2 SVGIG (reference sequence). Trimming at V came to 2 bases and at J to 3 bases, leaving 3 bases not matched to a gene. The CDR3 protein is CAWSRGQGYNSPLHF. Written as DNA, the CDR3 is TGTGCCTGGAGTAGAGGACAGGGCTATAATTCACCCCTCCACTTT.

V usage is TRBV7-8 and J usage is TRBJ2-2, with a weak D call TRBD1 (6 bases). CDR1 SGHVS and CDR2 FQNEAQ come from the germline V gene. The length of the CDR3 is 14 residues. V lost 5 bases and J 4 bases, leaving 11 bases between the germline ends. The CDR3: CASSATGFTGELFF. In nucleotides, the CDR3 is TGTGCCAGCAGCGCTACAGGGTTCACCGGGGAGCTGTTTTTT.

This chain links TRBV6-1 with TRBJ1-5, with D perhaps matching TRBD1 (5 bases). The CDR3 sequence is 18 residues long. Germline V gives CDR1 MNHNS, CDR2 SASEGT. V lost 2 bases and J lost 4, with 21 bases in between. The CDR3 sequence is CASSELLSGQLANQPQHF. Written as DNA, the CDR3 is TGTGCCAGCAGTGAATTACTTTCCGGACAACTAGCAAATCAGCCCCAGCATTTT.